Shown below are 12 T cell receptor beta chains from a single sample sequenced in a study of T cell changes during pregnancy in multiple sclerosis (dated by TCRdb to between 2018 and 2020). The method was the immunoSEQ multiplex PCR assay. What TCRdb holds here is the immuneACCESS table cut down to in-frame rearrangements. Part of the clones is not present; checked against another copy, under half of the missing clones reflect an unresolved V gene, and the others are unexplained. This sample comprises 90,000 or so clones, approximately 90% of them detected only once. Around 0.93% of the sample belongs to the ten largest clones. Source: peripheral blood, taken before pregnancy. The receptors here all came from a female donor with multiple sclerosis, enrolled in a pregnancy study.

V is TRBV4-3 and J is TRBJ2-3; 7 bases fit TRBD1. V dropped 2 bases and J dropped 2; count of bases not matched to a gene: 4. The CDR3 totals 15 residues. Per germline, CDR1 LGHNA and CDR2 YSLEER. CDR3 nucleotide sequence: TGCGCCAGCAGCCAAAAGGGGGCTACCACAGATACGCAGTATTTT. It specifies CASSQKGATTDTQYF.

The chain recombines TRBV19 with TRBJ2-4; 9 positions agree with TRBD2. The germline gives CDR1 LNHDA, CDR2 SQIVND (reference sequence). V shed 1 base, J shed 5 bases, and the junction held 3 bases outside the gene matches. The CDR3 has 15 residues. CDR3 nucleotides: TGTGCCAGTAGTATAGGTGGGACTAGCCAAAACATTCAGTACTTC. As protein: CASSIGGTSQNIQYF.

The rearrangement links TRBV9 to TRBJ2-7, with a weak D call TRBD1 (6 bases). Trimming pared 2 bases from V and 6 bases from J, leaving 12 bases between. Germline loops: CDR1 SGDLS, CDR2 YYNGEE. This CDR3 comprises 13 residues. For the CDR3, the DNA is TGTGCCAGCAGCGTGGCCTCAGGGGCCGAGCAGTACTTC. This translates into CASSVASGAEQYF.

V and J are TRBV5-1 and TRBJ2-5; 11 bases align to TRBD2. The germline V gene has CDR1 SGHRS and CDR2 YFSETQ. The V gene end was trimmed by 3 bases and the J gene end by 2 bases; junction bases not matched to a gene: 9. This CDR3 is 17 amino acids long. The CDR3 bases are TGCGCCAGCAGCTGGGAGACTAGCGGGACATTTCAAGAGACCCAGTACTTC. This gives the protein CASSWETSGTFQETQYF. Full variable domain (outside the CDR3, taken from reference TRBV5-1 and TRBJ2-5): KAGVTQTPRYLIKTRGQQVTLSCSPISGHRSVSWYQQTPGQGLQFLFEYFSETQRNKGNFPGRFSGRQFSNSRSEMNVSTLELGDSALYLCASSWETSGTFQETQYFGPGTRLLVL.

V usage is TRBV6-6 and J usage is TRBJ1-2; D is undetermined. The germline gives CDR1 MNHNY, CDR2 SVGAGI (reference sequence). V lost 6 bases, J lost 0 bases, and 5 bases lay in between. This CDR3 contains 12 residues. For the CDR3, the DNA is TGTGCCAGCAGCCGAGCTAACTATGGCTACACCTTC. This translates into CASSRANYGYTF.

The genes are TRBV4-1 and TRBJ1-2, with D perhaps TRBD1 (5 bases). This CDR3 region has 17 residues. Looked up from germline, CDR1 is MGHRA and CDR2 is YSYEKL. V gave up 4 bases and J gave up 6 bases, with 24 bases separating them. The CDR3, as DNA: TGCGCCAGCAGCCTAGAGCGGGATACACAGGATCTAAATGGCTACACCTTC. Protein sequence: CASSLERDTQDLNGYTF.

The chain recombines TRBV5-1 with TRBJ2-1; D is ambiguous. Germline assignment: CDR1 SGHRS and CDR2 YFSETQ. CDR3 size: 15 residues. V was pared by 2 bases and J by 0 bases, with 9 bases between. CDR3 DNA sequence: TGCGCCAGCAGCTTAGCGTTGAGCTCCTACAATGAGCAGTTCTTC. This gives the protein CASSLALSSYNEQFF.

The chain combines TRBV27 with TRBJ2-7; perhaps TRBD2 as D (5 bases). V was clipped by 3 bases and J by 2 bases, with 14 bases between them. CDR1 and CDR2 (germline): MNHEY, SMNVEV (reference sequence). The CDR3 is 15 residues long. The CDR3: CASSFSGQTPYEQYF. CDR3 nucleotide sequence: TGTGCCAGCAGTTTCAGCGGTCAAACCCCCTACGAGCAGTACTTC.

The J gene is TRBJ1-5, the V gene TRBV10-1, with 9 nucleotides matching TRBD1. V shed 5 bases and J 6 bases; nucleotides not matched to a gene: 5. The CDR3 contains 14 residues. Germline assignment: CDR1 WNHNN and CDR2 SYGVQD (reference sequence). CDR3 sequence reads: CASSPDRGGQPQHF. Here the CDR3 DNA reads TGCGCCAGCAGTCCCGACAGGGGGGGTCAGCCCCAGCATTTT.

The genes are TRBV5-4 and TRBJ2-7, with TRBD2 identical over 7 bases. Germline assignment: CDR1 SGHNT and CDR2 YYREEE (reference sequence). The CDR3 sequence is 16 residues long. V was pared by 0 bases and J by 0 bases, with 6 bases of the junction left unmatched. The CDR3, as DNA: TGTGCCAGCAGCTTGGGGGCGGGAGAGGGCTCCTACGAGCAGTACTTC. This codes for CASSLGAGEGSYEQYF.

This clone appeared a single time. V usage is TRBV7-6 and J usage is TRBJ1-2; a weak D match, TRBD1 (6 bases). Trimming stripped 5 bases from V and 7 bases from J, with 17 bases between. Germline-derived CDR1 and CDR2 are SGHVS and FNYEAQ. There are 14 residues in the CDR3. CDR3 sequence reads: CASSPTRTVRGYTF. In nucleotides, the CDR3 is TGTGCCAGCAGCCCGACGCGGACAGTACGTGGCTACACCTTC.

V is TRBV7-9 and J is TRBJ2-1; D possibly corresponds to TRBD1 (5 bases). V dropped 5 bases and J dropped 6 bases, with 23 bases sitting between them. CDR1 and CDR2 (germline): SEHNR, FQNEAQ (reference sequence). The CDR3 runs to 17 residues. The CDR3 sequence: CASSPKLPKLRGNEQFF. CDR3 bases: TGTGCCAGCAGCCCAAAATTGCCGAAACTTAGGGGCAATGAGCAGTTCTTC.